Within the sample, the clone carrying this T cell receptor beta chain is medium-sized. As yet, its antigen is unknown. The CDR3 is made up of 11 amino acids. CDR1 is MGHDK, CDR2 SYGVNS, per germline. V gave up 0 bases and J gave up 3 bases, with 0 bases separating them. This specimen comes from a study of OX40 agonist ivuxolimab in advanced cancers. On the study more broadly: Patients were roughly 83% male with ages roughly 23 to 79, mean 60.

General study results and limits: There was clonal expansion of CD4+ and CD8+ blood T cells by week 6 at 0.1 to 3.0 mg/kg.

Profiled with immunoSEQ multiplex PCR; TCRdb holds only in-frame clones, not every one. The repertoire has approximately 11,000 clones, 80% to 85% of them found once; the top ten carry under 9.5%. The material sequenced was CD4+ or CD8+ T cells sorted from blood, taken in a trial of the OX40 agonist ivuxolimab. This receptor was obtained from an adult with an advanced solid tumor such as melanoma, head and neck, liver or kidney cancer. This chain uses TRBV25-1 with TRBJ2-7; D ambiguous. This CDR3 is CASSEYYEQYF. In DNA form, the CDR3 reads TGTGCCAGCAGTGAATACTACGAGCAGTACTTC.